A selection of T cell receptor beta chains follows, all from one sample in a study of CD8 T cell repertoires and HIV-1 epitope variants. TCRdb's copy holds only in-frame clones and misses some; the assay was immunoSEQ multiplex PCR. The sample contains some 100,000 clones, roughly four fifths of which appear only once. The sample comprised uncultured baseline CD8+ T cells from peripheral blood mononuclear cells (PBMCs). These receptors were collected from a male donor with HIV. CDR3s include the opening cysteine and the closing phenylalanine or tryptophan. A D gene is named only where the DNA matches it firmly. The size of a clone is reported for some rows only, either as once, few or many, or as a class for expanded clones.

J gene,V gene,clone size,D gene,CDR3 DNA,CDR3 protein
TRBJ1-2,TRBV30,.,TRBD1,TGTGCCTGGAGGCGACCAACAGGGGGCGTAAACTATGGCTACACCTTC,CAWRRPTGGVNYGYTF
TRBJ2-5,TRBV19,few,TRBD2,TGTGCCAGTAGTATAGCTAGCGGGGGGTCGGAGACCCAGTACTTC,CASSIASGGSETQYF
TRBJ2-5,TRBV7-2,.,.,TGTGCCAGCAGCTTCCGTATCTCCCAGGGAGAGACCCAGTACTTC,CASSFRISQGETQYF
TRBJ1-4,TRBV2,.,.,TGTGCCAGCAATGTGCCAGGGTTGGATGAAAAACTGTTTTTT,CASNVPGLDEKLFF
TRBJ2-1,TRBV28,few,.,TGTGCCAGCAGTTATTTAGCGAAGCAGTTCTTC,CASSYLAKQFF
TRBJ1-2,TRBV5-5,.,.,TGTGCCAGCAGCATGGACGGAAACTATGGCTACACCTTC,CASSMDGNYGYTF
TRBJ2-2,TRBV7-2,.,.,TGTGCCAGCAGCGCCCGACTAGCGAACACCGGGGAGCTGTTTTTT,CASSARLANTGELFF
TRBJ1-1,TRBV9,.,.,TGTGCCAGCAGCCCTGGAGCCGAGTTGAACACTGAAGCTTTCTTT,CASSPGAELNTEAFF
TRBJ2-3,TRBV18,.,TRBD2,TGTGCCAGCTCACCACAGGGACTAGCGGGACCCACAGATACGCAGTATTTT,CASSPQGLAGPTDTQYF
TRBJ2-7,TRBV9,once,TRBD2,TGTGCCAGCAGCGGGGCTAGCGGCGGGCCCTACGAGCAGTACTTC,CASSGASGGPYEQYF
TRBJ1-5,TRBV18,.,TRBD1,TGTGCCAGCTCAACAGGGGATAATCAGCCCCAGCATTTT,CASSTGDNQPQHF
TRBJ1-6,TRBV2,.,TRBD1,TGTGCCAGCAAAGGACAGGGGAATTCACCCCTCCACTTT,CASKGQGNSPLHF
TRBJ2-5,TRBV7-2,.,.,TGTGCCAGCAGCTTCGGGGTTCAAGAGACCCAGTACTTC,CASSFGVQETQYF
TRBJ2-1,TRBV7-9,.,TRBD2,TGTGCCAGCAGCTTAGGCTTTCCGGGAGGGCAGTTCTTC,CASSLGFPGGQFF
TRBJ2-1,TRBV10-3,.,TRBD2,TGTGCCATCAGTGACCAGCGGGAGCGGAGAAACAATGAGCAGTTCTTC,CAISDQRERRNNEQFF
TRBJ2-4,TRBV28,.,TRBD1,TGTGCCAGCAGTTACAGGGGCCCCCAAAACATTCAGTACTTC,CASSYRGPQNIQYF
TRBJ2-7,TRBV19,.,.,TGTGCCAGTAGTATAGAGGCATTCTACGAGCAGTACTTC,CASSIEAFYEQYF
TRBJ1-4,TRBV7-8,.,.,TGTGCCAGCAGCTTAGATGGGGACTCCTATGAAAAACTGTTTTTT,CASSLDGDSYEKLFF
TRBJ1-1,TRBV18,.,.,TGTGCCAGCTCAGAACTGAACACTGAAGCTTTCTTT,CASSELNTEAFF
TRBJ1-2,TRBV30,.,.,TGTGCCTGGAGTGGAGAGTGGGGTGGCTACACCTTC,CAWSGEWGGYTF
TRBJ2-3,TRBV21-1,.,.,TGTGCCAGCAGCAAAGGACCTGGGGAAACAGATACGCAGTATTTT,CASSKGPGETDTQYF
TRBJ2-3,TRBV19,.,TRBD2,TGTGCCAGTGCCCCGCTAGCGGGAGGGCCAGATACGCAGTATTTT,CASAPLAGGPDTQYF
TRBJ2-1,TRBV4-3,.,.,TGCGCCAGCAGCCTCTTGAGGGGCGCTTCCAATGAGCAGTTCTTC,CASSLLRGASNEQFF
TRBJ1-2,TRBV19,.,TRBD1,TGTGCCAGTAGTCAACTAACTCGGACAGGCAACTATGGCTACACCTTC,CASSQLTRTGNYGYTF
TRBJ2-2,TRBV14,.,.,TGTGCCAGCAGCCAAGTCCTAACGGTCGCCGGGGAGCTGTTTTTT,CASSQVLTVAGELFF
TRBJ2-1,TRBV28,.,TRBD1,TGTGCCAGCCGTGGACAGGGCTCCTACAATGAGCAGTTCTTC,CASRGQGSYNEQFF
TRBJ2-1,TRBV30,few,TRBD2,TGTGCCTGGTCTCCGGGACTAGCCCGATTAAGCTCCTACAATGAGCAGTTCTTC,CAWSPGLARLSSYNEQFF